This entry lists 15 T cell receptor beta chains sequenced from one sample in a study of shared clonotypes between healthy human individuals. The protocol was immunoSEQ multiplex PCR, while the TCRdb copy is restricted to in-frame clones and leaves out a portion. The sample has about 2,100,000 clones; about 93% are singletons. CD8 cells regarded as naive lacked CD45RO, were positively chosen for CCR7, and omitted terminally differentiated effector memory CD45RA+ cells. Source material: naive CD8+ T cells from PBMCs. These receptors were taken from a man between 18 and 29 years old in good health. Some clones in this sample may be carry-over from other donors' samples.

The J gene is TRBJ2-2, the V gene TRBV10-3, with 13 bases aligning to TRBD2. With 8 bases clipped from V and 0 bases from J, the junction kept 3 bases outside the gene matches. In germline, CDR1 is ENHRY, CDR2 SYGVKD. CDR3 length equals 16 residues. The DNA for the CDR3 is TGTGCCATCCGGGGGACTAGCGGGACGAACACCGGGGAGCTGTTTTTT. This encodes CAIRGTSGTNTGELFF.

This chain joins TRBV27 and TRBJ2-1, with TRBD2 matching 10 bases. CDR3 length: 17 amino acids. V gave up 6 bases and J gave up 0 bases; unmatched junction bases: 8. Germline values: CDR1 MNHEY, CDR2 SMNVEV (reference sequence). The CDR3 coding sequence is TGTGCCAGCAGCCAGGGGACTAGCGCGGTCTCCTACAATGAGCAGTTCTTC. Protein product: CASSQGTSAVSYNEQFF.

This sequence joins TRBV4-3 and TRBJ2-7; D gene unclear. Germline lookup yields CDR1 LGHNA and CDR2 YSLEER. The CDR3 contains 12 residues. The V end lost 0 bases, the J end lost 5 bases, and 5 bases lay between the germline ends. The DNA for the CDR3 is TGCGCCAGCAGCCAAGATAATGACGAGCAGTACTTC. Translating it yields CASSQDNDEQYF.

The CDR3 nucleotides are TGTGCCAGCAGTATGACTAGCGGGAGGGGGAATGAGCAGTTCTTC. Translated, it gives CASSMTSGRGNEQFF. This chain connects TRBV27 to TRBJ2-1, with TRBD2 identical over 14 bases. The junction had 4 bases not matched to a gene; V was cut back by 5 bases and J by 7 bases. This CDR3 contains 15 residues. The germline CDR1 and CDR2 sequences are MNHEY and SMNVEV (reference sequence).

The CDR3 bases are TGTGCCAGCAGTGACAGTCCTTACAATGAGCAGTTCTTC. Encoded protein: CASSDSPYNEQFF. The chain couples TRBV2 to TRBJ2-1, with D unresolved. Germline V CDR1 and CDR2: SNHLY, FYNNEI. The CDR3 runs to 13 residues. V lost 3 bases, J lost 4 bases, and 7 bases lay in between.

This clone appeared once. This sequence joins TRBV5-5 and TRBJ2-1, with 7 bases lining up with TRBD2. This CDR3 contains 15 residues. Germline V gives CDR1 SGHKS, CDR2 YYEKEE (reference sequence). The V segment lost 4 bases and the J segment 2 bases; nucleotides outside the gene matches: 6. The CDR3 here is CASSPRERTYNEQFF. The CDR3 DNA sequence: TGTGCCAGCAGCCCGCGGGAGAGAACCTACAATGAGCAGTTCTTC.

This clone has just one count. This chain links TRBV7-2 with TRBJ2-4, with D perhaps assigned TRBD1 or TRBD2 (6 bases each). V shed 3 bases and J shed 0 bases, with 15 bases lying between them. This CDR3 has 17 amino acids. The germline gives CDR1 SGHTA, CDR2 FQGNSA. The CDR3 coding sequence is TGTGCCAGCAGCTTGTCGGGGGCAGTTCTAGCCAAAAACATTCAGTACTTC. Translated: CASSLSGAVLAKNIQYF.

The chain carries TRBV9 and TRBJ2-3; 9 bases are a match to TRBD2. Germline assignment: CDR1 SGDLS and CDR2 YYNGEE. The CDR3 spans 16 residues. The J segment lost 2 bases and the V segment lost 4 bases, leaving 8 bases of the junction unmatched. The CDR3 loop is CASSPRLAAYTDTQYF. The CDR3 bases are TGTGCCAGCAGCCCCCGACTAGCGGCGTACACAGATACGCAGTATTTT.

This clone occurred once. CDR3 bases: TGTGCCAGCAGCCGTCCACAGGATTCCAAAAACATTCAGTACTTC. This translates into CASSRPQDSKNIQYF. The chain joins TRBV7-9 to TRBJ2-4; D is perhaps TRBD1 (5 bases). The CDR3 consists of 15 residues. Trimming took 5 bases from V and 2 from J, leaving 13 bases between them. Germline V lookup: CDR1 SEHNR, CDR2 FQNEAQ (reference sequence).

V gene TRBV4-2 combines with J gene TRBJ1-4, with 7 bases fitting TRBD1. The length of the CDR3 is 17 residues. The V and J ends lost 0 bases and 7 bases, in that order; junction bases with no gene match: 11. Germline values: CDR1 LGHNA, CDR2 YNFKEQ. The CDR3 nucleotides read TGTGCCAGCAGCCAAGACGCCAGGGGGAGGGGTAGTGAAAAACTGTTTTTT. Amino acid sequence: CASSQDARGRGSEKLFF.

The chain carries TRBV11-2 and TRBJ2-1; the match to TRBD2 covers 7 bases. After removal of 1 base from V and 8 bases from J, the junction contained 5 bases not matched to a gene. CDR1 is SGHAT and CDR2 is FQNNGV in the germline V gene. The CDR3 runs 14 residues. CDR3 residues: CASSLVPSGDEQFF. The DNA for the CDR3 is TGTGCCAGCAGCTTAGTTCCAAGCGGGGATGAGCAGTTCTTC. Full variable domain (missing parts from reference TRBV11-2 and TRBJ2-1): EAGVAQSPRYKIIEKRQSVAFWCNPISGHATLYWYQQILGQGPKLLIQFQNNGVVDDSQLPKDRFSAERLKGVDSTLKIQPAKLEDSAVYLCASSLVPSGDEQFFGPGTRLTVL.

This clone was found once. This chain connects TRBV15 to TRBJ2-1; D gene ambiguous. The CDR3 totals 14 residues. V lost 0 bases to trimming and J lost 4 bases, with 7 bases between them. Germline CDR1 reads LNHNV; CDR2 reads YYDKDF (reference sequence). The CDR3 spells CATSRETDYNEQFF. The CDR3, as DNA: TGTGCCACCAGCAGAGAAACAGATTACAATGAGCAGTTCTTC.

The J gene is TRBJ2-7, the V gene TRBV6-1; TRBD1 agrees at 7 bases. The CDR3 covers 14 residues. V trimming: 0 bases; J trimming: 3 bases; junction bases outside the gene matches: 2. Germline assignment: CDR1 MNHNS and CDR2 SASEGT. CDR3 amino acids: CASSEAGGLYEQYF. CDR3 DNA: TGTGCCAGCAGTGAAGCAGGGGGCCTCTACGAGCAGTACTTC.

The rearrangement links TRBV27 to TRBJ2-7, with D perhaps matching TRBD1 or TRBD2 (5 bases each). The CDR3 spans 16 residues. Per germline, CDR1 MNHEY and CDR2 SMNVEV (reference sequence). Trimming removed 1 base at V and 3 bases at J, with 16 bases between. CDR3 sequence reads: CASSLLSAERGYEQYF. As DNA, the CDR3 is TGTGCCAGCAGTTTATTATCGGCGGAGAGGGGCTACGAGCAGTACTTC.

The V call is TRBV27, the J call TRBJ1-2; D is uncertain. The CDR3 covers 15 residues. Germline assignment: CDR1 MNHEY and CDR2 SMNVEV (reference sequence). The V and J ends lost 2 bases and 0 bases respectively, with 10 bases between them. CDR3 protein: CASSLSGFANYGYTF. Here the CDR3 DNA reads TGTGCCAGCAGTTTAAGTGGGTTCGCTAACTATGGCTACACCTTC.